These T cell receptor beta chains were read from a single sample in a study of human T cells and chemical hapten exposure. TCRdb passed the RACE reads through MiXCR, listing each CDR3 protein once. The table lists approximately 100,000 distinct CDR3 sequences, approximately 12% of them singletons. The specimen comprised whole blood, sampled in connection with sensitization to the hapten diphenylcyclopropenone (DPC). The source of these receptors is a woman aged 50 to 65 with alopecia areata. Some clones in this sample may be carry-over from other donors' samples. Both conserved end residues are part of each CDR3. Each record gives: J gene, clone size, V gene, D gene, CDR3 protein, CDR3 DNA. D genes are given only for firm matches. Rows give clone size only sometimes, using once, few, many, or a class for an expanded clone.

TRBJ2-2,-,TRBV21-1,-,CASSKGPAGVAGELFF,TGTGCCAGCAGCAAAGGGCCAGCGGGAGTTGCCGGGGAGCTGTTTTTT
TRBJ2-1,-,TRBV29-1,-,CSVDLNSYNEQFF,TGCAGCGTTGATCTCAACTCCTACAATGAGCAGTTCTTC
TRBJ1-5,many,TRBV7-9,-,CASSLGTLVDQPQHF,TGTGCCAGCAGCTTAGGGACACTGGTGGATCAGCCCCAGCATTTT
TRBJ1-2,-,TRBV7-9,-,CASSLDPNNYGYTF,TGTGCCAGCAGCTTAGATCCGAATAACTATGGCTACACCTTC
TRBJ1-1,many,TRBV6-6,-,CASRRGENTEAFF,TGTGCCAGCAGACGGGGGGAGAACACTGAAGCTTTCTTT
TRBJ1-4,-,TRBV28,TRBD1,CASSLWDRKVGEKLFF,TGTGCCAGCAGTTTATGGGACAGGAAGGTCGGGGAAAAACTGTTTTTT
TRBJ2-7,-,TRBV5-4,TRBD2,CASSLGSSGGSSYEQYF,TGTGCCAGCAGCTTGGGTTCAAGCGGGGGGAGCTCCTACGAGCAGTACTTC
TRBJ2-3,-,TRBV5-4,-,CASSLVDSPTDTQYF,TGTGCCAGCAGCTTGGTGGACAGCCCCACAGATACGCAGTATTTT
TRBJ1-4,-,TRBV11-2,-,CVSSSDEKLFF,TGTGTCAGCAGCTCCGATGAAAAACTGTTTTTT
TRBJ2-1,-,TRBV5-1,-,CASSLEAGSSYNEQFF,TGCGCCAGCAGCTTGGAGGCGGGCTCCTCCTACAATGAGCAGTTCTTC
TRBJ2-7,-,TRBV2,-,CASNEGSYEQYF,TGTGCCAGCAACGAGGGGAGCTACGAGCAGTACTTC
TRBJ2-5,-,TRBV5-1,-,CASSLENSEETQYF,TGCGCCAGCAGCTTGGAAAACAGCGAAGAGACCCAGTACTTC
TRBJ2-7,-,TRBV6-5,TRBD1,CASSYGQGDYEQYF,TGTGCCAGCAGTTATGGACAGGGCGACTACGAGCAGTACTTC
TRBJ2-3,few,TRBV5-1,-,CASSLAHIGTDTQYF,TGCGCCAGCAGCTTGGCCCACATCGGCACAGATACGCAGTATTTT
TRBJ2-5,-,TRBV20-1,-,CSASPQRTQETQYF,TGCAGTGCTAGCCCCCAGCGAACCCAAGAGACCCAGTACTTC
TRBJ2-4,few,TRBV7-5,-,CISVPEALHLLAKNIQYF,-
TRBJ2-2,-,TRBV18,-,CASSPAPTGELFF,TGTGCCAGCTCACCAGCACCCACCGGGGAGCTGTTTTTT
TRBJ2-1,few,TRBV4-1,-,CASSQVENEQFF,TGCGCCAGCAGCCAAGTTGAGAATGAGCAGTTCTTC
TRBJ2-5,few,TRBV2,-,CASTYQETQYF,TGTGCCAGCACCTACCAAGAGACCCAGTACTTC
TRBJ1-1,few,TRBV28,-,CASSFKTEAFF,TGTGCCAGCAGTTTCAAAACTGAAGCTTTCTTT
TRBJ1-4,few,TRBV18,TRBD1,CASSLSTGTNEKLFF,TGTGCCAGCTCGCTGTCGACAGGGACTAATGAAAAACTGTTTTTT
TRBJ1-1,many,TRBV12-3/TRBV12-4,-,CASSFRPGLNTEAFF,TGTGCCAGCAGTTTCCGCCCCGGGCTGAACACTGAAGCTTTCTTT
TRBJ1-2,few,TRBV5-4,TRBD1,CASRRTGTNYGYTF,TGTGCCAGCCGCCGGACAGGGACCAACTATGGCTACACCTTC
TRBJ2-1,-,TRBV28,-,CASSTPTGRNEQFF,TGTGCCAGCAGCACGCCGACAGGGAGGAATGAGCAGTTCTTC
TRBJ2-3,-,TRBV7-2,-,CASSLGVLADTQYF,TGTGCCAGCAGCTTAGGCGTTTTGGCAGATACGCAGTATTTT
TRBJ1-2,many,TRBV14,TRBD1,CASSQSRTGYGYTF,TGTGCCAGCAGCCAATCCAGGACAGGGTATGGCTACACCTTC
TRBJ2-7,many,TRBV20-1,TRBD2,CSARLGLAGYEQYF,TGCAGTGCCAGACTGGGACTAGCGGGATACGAGCAGTACTTC
TRBJ2-7,-,TRBV28,TRBD2,CASSLGLAYEQYF,TGTGCCAGCAGTCTAGGACTAGCCTACGAGCAGTACTTC
TRBJ2-3,few,TRBV4-3,-,CASSQDGPSTDTQYF,TGCGCCAGCAGCCAAGATGGCCCCAGCACAGATACGCAGTATTTT
TRBJ2-1,few,TRBV28,TRBD2,CASSPSGRAANEQFF,TGTGCCAGCAGTCCTAGCGGGAGGGCCGCCAATGAGCAGTTCTTC
TRBJ2-1,many,TRBV6-2/TRBV6-3,-,CASSYMRGPPYNEQFF,TGTGCCAGCAGTTATATGCGGGGGCCCCCCTACAATGAGCAGTTCTTC
TRBJ1-5,many,TRBV7-2,-,CASSAQGNQPQHF,TGTGCCAGCAGCGCACAGGGCAATCAGCCCCAGCATTTT
TRBJ2-2,few,TRBV3-1,TRBD1,CASRKTGTGYTGELFF,TGTGCCAGCAGAAAGACCGGGACAGGTTACACCGGGGAGCTGTTTTTT
TRBJ2-5,once,TRBV11-2,-,CASSLFGGGQETQNF,TGTGCCAGCAGCTTGTTTGGAGGCGGCCAAGAGACCCAGAACTTC
TRBJ2-2,-,TRBV4-1,TRBD2,CASSSSGGSGTGELFF,TGCGCCAGCAGTTCTAGCGGGGGTTCGGGCACCGGGGAGCTGTTTTTT
TRBJ2-7,few,TRBV28,TRBD1,CASRQGAQQDDF,TGTGCCAGCAGGCAGGGGGCACAACAGGACGACTTC
TRBJ1-6,-,TRBV6-2/TRBV6-3,-,CASSYRGYNSPLHF,TGTGCCAGCAGTTACAGGGGGTATAATTCACCCCTCCACTTT
TRBJ2-3,many,TRBV10-2,-,CASSEGGGDTQYF,TGCGCCAGCAGCGAAGGGGGGGGCGATACGCAGTATTTT
TRBJ2-1,many,TRBV7-2,-,CASSLALHQGGESFF,TGTGCCAGCAGCTTAGCCCTACACCAGGGGGGTGAGTCGTTCTTC
TRBJ2-7,many,TRBV27,-,CASSLSGESGSIPYEQYF,TGTGCCAGCAGTTTATCGGGCGAGTCCGGGAGTATCCCCTACGAGCAGTACTTC
TRBJ2-1,few,TRBV29-1,TRBD2,CSGINSGINYNEQFF,TGCAGCGGTATCAATAGCGGGATAAACTACAATGAGCAGTTCTTC
TRBJ1-2,few,TRBV10-3,-,CAISVDSGYGYTF,TGTGCCATCAGTGTAGACAGTGGCTATGGCTACACCTTC
TRBJ1-2,many,TRBV15,TRBD1,CATSRDVGTGYGYTF,TGTGCCACCAGCAGAGATGTGGGGACAGGGTACGGCTACACCTTC
TRBJ2-5,few,TRBV5-1,-,CASSLDGQETQYF,TGCGCCAGCAGCTTGGACGGTCAGGAGACCCAGTACTTC
TRBJ2-4,few,TRBV11-2,-,CASSLAGEDIQYF,TGTGCCAGCAGCTTAGCAGGGGAGGACATTCAGTACTTC
TRBJ2-6,-,TRBV20-1,-,CSASRPGGANVLTF,TGCAGTGCTAGCCGGCCTGGGGGGGCCAACGTCCTGACTTTC
TRBJ1-5,few,TRBV3-1,-,CASSREGGNQPQHF,TGTGCCAGCAGCCGAGAAGGTGGCAATCAGCCCCAGCATTTT
TRBJ2-2,many,TRBV11-2,TRBD2,CASSSSGGGELFF,TGTGCCAGCAGCTCAAGCGGGGGCGGGGAGCTGTTTTTT
TRBJ1-1,many,TRBV20-1,-,CSARDPRRRVDTEAFF,TGCAGTGCTAGAGATCCCCGACGGAGGGTTGACACTGAAGCTTTCTTT
TRBJ2-3,-,TRBV24-1,TRBD2,CATSEQRGGPDTQYF,TGTGCCACCAGTGAACAGCGGGGGGGTCCCGATACGCAGTATTTT
TRBJ2-1,few,TRBV7-8,-,CASSLNGGRVIFDEQFF,TGTGCCAGCAGCTTAAACGGCGGCAGGGTGATTTTTGATGAGCAGTTCTTC
TRBJ1-2,few,TRBV28,TRBD1,CASSTTGGTVGYTF,TGTGCCAGCAGCACCACAGGGGGCACGGTAGGCTACACCTTC
TRBJ2-7,-,TRBV6-5,-,CASGRGASYEQYF,TGTGCCAGCGGTCGGGGGGCCTCCTACGAGCAGTACTTC
TRBJ2-7,many,TRBV29-1,-,CSVGMVPSYEQYF,TGCAGCGTTGGAATGGTCCCCTCCTACGAGCAGTACTTC
TRBJ2-7,-,TRBV10-1,TRBD1,CASCRDRGPYEQYF,TGCGCCAGCTGCCGGGACAGGGGACCCTACGAGCAGTACTTC